This TCR beta chain derives from a study of PD-1 blockade in classical Hodgkin lymphoma. General study results and limits: CD4+ TCR diversity climbed significantly by C4D1, unlike CD8+ TCR diversity.

With regard to this clone: The antigen is not known.

Time point specified: cycle 4 day 1 (C4D1), after more than 5 weeks of nivolumab. Every patient relapsed after autologous stem cell transplantation, and brentuximab vedotin exposure varied. Magnetic negative selection served to purify CD4+ T cells out of PBMCs that had been thawed. V dropped 5 bases and J dropped 0 bases, with 9 bases sitting between them. This CDR3 spans 14 amino acids. Germline V gene sequence: CDR1 SGHAT, CDR2 FQNNGV. The protocol was immunoSEQ multiplex PCR, while the TCRdb copy is restricted to in-frame clones and leaves out a portion. In the table there are 20,000 to 25,000 clones, around 68% of which are singletons.

This material consisted of CD4+ T cells from blood, taken before the fourth cycle of nivolumab. This sequence was found in a human donor with classical Hodgkin lymphoma. The chain links TRBV11-2 to TRBJ2-3; D gene unclear. DNA for the CDR3: TGTGCCAGCAGCCCAATTACTAGCACAGATACGCAGTATTTT. Its translation is CASSPITSTDTQYF.